This paragraph reports one T cell receptor beta chain. CDR1 and CDR2 (germline): SGHTA, FQGNSA. V was clipped by 4 bases and J by 1 base; unmatched bases: 11. CDR3 length: 17 residues. The sample comes from a study of T cell changes during pregnancy in multiple sclerosis. This table comes from immunoSEQ multiplex PCR, and its TCRdb copy is limited to in-frame clones, with some not included. The data show 85,000 to 130,000 clones, about 94% seen once. This TCR was sampled from a female donor with multiple sclerosis, enrolled in a pregnancy study. The chain recombines TRBV7-2 with TRBJ1-1; 8 bases fit TRBD1. The starting material was peripheral blood, obtained before pregnancy. The CDR3 region is CASSSKSTGGSNTEAFF. CDR3 in DNA: TGTGCCAGCAGCTCAAAAAGTACAGGGGGATCGAACACTGAAGCTTTCTTT.